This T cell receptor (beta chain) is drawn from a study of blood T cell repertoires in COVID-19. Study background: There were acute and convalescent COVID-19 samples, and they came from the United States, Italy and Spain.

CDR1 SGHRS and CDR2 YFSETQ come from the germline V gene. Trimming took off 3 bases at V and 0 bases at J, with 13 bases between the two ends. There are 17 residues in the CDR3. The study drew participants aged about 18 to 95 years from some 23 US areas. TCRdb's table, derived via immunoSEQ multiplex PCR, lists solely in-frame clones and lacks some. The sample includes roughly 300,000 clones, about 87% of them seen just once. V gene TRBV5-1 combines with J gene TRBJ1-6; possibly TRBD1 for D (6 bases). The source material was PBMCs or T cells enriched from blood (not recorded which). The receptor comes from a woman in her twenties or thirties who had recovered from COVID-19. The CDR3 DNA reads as TGCGCCAGCAGCTGGACAGATACGAGCTCCTATAATTCACCCCTCCACTTT. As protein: CASSWTDTSSYNSPLHF. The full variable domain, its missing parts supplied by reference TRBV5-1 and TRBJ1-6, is KAGVTQTPRYLIKTRGQQVTLSCSPISGHRSVSWYQQTPGQGLQFLFEYFSETQRNKGNFPGRFSGRQFSNSRSEMNVSTLELGDSALYLCASSWTDTSSYNSPLHFGNGTRLTVT.